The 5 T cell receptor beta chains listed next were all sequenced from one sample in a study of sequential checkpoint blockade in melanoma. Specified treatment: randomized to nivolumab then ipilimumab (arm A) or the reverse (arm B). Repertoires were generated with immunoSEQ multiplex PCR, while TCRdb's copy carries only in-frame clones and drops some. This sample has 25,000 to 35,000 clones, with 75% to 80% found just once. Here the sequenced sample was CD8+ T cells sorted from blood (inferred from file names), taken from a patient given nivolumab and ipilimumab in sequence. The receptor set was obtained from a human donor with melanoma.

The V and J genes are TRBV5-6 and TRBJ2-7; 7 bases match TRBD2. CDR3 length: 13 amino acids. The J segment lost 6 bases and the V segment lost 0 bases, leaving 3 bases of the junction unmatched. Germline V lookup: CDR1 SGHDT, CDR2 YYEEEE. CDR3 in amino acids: CASSLGGGGEQYF. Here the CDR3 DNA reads TGTGCCAGCAGCTTGGGGGGGGGAGGCGAGCAGTACTTC.

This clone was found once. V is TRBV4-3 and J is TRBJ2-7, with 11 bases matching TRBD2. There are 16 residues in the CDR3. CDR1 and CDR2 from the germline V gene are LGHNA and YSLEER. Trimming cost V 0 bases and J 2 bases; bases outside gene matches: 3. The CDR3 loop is CASSQDRLAGTYEQYF. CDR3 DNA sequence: TGCGCCAGCAGCCAAGATCGACTAGCGGGAACCTACGAGCAGTACTTC.

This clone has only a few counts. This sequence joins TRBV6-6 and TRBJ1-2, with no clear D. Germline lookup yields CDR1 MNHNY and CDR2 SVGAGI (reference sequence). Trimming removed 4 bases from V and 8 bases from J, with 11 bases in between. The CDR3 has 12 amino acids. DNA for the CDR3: TGTGCCAGCAGTTCGGGCAGCGGCGGCTACACCTTC. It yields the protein CASSSGSGGYTF.

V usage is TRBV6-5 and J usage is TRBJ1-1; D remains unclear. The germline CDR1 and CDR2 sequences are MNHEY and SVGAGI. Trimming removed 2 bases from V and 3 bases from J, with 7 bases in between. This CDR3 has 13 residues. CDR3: CASSYLSDTEAFF. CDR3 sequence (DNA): TGTGCCAGCAGTTACCTAAGTGACACTGAAGCTTTCTTT.

The CDR3: CASSQDQGGTEAFF. CDR3 nucleotide sequence: TGTGCCAGCAGCCAAGATCAGGGGGGCACTGAAGCTTTCTTT. The chain recombines TRBV4-2 with TRBJ1-1; 7 nucleotides line up with TRBD1. CDR1 and CDR2 from the germline V gene are LGHNA and YNFKEQ. Losses at the gene ends were 0 bases for V and 4 bases for J; bases not matched to a gene: 2. There are 14 residues in the CDR3.